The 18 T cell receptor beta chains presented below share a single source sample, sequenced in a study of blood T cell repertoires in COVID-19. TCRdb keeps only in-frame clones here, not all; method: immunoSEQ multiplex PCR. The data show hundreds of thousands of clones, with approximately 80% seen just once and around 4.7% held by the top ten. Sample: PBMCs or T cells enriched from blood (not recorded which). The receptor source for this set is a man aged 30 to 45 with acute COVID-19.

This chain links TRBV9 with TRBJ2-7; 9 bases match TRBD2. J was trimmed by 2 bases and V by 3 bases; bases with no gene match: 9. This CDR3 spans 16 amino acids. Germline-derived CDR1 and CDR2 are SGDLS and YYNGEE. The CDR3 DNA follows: TGTGCCAGCAGCGCCCGGGGGCTAGCGGGGACCTACGAGCAGTACTTC. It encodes CASSARGLAGTYEQYF.

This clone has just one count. The CDR3 DNA is TGCAGCGTCCAGGGGCGGATGAACACTGAAGCTTTCTTT. Its protein product is CSVQGRMNTEAFF. This rearrangement joins TRBV29-1 to TRBJ1-1; TRBD1 might be the D (6 bases). CDR1 SQVTM and CDR2 ANQGSEA come from the germline V gene. This CDR3 is built from 13 residues. Trimming stripped 6 bases from V and 0 bases from J, with 11 bases between.

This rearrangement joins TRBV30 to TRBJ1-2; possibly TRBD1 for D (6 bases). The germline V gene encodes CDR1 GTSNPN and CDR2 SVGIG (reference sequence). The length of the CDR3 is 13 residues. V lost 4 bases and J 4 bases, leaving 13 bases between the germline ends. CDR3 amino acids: CAWTQGRPYGYTF. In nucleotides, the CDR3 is TGTGCCTGGACCCAGGGGAGACCCTATGGCTACACCTTC.

CDR3 bases: TGTGCCAGCAGCAAAGGACGTTACCGGGACATCCTAGGGGAGACCCAGTACTTC. This translates into CASSKGRYRDILGETQYF. The genes are TRBV21-1 and TRBJ2-5; the table's D call, TRBD1, has no DNA check behind it. TRBV21-1 is a documented pseudogene. The CDR3 totals 18 residues.

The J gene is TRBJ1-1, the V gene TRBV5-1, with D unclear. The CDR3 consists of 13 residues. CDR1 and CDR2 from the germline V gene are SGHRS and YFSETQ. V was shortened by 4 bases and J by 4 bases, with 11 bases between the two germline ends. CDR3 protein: CASSQDITTEAFF. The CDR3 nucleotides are TGCGCCAGCAGCCAAGACATCACCACTGAAGCTTTCTTT.

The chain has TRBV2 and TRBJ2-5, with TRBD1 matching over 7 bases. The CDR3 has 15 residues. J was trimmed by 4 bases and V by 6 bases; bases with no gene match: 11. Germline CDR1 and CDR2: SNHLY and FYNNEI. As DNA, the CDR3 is TGTGCCAGCAGGACAAGAACAGGGGTTGGAGAGACCCAGTACTTC. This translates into CASRTRTGVGETQYF.

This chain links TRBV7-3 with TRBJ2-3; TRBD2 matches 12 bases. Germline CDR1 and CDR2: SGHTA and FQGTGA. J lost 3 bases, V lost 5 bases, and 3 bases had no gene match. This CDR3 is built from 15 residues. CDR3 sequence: CASSASGGVTDTQYF. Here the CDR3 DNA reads TGTGCCAGCAGCGCTAGCGGGGGGGTAACAGATACGCAGTATTTT. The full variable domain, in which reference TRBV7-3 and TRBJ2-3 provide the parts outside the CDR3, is GAGVSQTPSNKVTEKGKYVELRCDPISGHTALYWYRQSLGQGPEFLIYFQGTGAADDSGLPNDRFFAVRPEGSVSTLKIQRTERGDSAVYLCASSASGGVTDTQYFGPGTRLTVL.

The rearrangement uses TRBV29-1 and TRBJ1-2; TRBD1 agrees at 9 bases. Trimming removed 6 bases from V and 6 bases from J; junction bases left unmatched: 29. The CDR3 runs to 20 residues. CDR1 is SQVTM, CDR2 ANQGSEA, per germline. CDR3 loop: CSVLPVVLEKAGTGMNGYTF. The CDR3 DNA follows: TGCAGCGTCCTTCCGGTGGTCCTTGAAAAGGCCGGGACAGGGATGAATGGCTACACCTTC. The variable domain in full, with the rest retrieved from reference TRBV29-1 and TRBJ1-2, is SAVISQKPSRDICQRGTSLTIQCQVDSQVTMMFWYRQQPGQSLTLIATANQGSEATYESGFVIDKFPISRPNLTFSTLTVSNMSPEDSSIYLCSVLPVVLEKAGTGMNGYTFGSGTRLTVV.

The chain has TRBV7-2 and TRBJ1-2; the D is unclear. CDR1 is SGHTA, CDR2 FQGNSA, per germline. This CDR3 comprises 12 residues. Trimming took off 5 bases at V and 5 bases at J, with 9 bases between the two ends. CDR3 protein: CASSPPGYGYTF. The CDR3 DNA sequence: TGTGCCAGCAGCCCACCCGGGTATGGCTACACCTTC.

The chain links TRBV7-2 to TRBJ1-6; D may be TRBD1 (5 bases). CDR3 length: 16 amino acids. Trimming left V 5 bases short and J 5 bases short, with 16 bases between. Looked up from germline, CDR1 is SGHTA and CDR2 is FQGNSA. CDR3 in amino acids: CASSLDSSANNSPLHF. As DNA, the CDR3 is TGTGCCAGCAGCCTCGACAGCTCTGCCAATAATTCACCCCTCCACTTT.

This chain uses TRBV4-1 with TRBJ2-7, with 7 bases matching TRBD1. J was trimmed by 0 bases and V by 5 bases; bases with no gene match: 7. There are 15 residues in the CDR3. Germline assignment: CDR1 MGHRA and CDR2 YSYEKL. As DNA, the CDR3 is TGCGCCAGCAGCGTAGGACAGGACATCTCCTACGAGCAGTACTTC. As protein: CASSVGQDISYEQYF.

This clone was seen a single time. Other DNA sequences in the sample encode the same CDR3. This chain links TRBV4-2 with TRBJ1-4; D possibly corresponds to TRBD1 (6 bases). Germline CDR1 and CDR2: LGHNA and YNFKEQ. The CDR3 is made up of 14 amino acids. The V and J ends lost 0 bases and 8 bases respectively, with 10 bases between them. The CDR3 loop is CASSQDRGGEKLFF. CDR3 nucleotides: TGTGCCAGCAGCCAAGACAGGGGCGGCGAAAAACTGTTTTTT.

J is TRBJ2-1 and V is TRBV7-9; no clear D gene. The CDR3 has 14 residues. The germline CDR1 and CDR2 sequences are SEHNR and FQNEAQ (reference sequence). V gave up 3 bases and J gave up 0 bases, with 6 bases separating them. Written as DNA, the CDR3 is TGTGCCAGCAGCTTGTCTACCTCCTACAATGAGCAGTTCTTC. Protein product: CASSLSTSYNEQFF.

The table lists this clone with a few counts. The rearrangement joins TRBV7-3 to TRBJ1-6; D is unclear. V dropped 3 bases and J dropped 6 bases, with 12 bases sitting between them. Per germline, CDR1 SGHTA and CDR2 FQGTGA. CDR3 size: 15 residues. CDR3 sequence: CASSLTKGGNSPLHF. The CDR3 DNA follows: TGTGCCAGCAGCTTGACTAAGGGAGGTAATTCACCCCTCCACTTT.

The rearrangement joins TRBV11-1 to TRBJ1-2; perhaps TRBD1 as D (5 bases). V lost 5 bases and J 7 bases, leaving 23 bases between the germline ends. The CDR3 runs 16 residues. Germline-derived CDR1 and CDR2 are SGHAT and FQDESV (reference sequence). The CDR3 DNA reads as TGTGCCAGCAGCCGGGGTACTGGGGGACTGTTAAGTGGCTACACCTTC. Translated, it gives CASSRGTGGLLSGYTF.

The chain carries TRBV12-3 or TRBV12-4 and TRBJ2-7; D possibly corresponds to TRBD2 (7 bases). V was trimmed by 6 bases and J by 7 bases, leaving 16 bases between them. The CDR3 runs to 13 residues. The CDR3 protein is CASSRRTAGEQYF. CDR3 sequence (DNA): TGTGCCAGCAGCCGAAGGACAGCGGGGGAGCAGTACTTC.

The CDR3 DNA sequence: TGTGCCAGCAGCCCCGACAGGGGGCCAGACATTCAGTACTTC. Protein sequence: CASSPDRGPDIQYF. The chain combines TRBV11-2 with TRBJ2-4; 10 nucleotides align to TRBD1. Per the germline V gene, CDR1 is SGHAT and CDR2 is FQNNGV. With 5 bases clipped from V and 8 bases from J, the junction kept 6 bases outside the gene matches. This CDR3 is 14 amino acids long. The whole variable domain, remainder taken from reference TRBV11-2 and TRBJ2-4, is EAGVAQSPRYKIIEKRQSVAFWCNPISGHATLYWYQQILGQGPKLLIQFQNNGVVDDSQLPKDRFSAERLKGVDSTLKIQPAKLEDSAVYLCASSPDRGPDIQYFGAGTRLSVL.

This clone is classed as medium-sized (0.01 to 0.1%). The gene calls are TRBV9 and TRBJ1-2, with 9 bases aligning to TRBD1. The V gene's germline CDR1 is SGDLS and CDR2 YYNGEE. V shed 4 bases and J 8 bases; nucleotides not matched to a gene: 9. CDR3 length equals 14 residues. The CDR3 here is CASSTTGGAGGYTF. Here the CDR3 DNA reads TGTGCCAGCAGCACTACAGGGGGCGCTGGGGGCTACACCTTC.